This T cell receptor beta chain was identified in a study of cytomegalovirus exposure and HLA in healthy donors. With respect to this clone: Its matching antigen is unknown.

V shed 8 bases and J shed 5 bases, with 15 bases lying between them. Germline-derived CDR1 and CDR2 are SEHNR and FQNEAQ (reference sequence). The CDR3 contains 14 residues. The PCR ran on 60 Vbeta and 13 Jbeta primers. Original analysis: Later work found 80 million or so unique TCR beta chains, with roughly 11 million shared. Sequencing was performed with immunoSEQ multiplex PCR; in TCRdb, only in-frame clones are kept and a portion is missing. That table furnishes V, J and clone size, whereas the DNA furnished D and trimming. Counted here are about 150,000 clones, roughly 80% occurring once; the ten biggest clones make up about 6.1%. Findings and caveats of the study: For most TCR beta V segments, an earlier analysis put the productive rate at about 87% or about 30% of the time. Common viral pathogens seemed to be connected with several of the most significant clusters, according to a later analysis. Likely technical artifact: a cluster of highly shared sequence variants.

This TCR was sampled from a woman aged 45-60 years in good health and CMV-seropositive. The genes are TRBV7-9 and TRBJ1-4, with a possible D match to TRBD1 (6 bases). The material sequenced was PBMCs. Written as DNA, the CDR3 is TGTGCCAGCGGAGAGACAGGTTACAATGAAAAACTGTTTTTT. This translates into CASGETGYNEKLFF.